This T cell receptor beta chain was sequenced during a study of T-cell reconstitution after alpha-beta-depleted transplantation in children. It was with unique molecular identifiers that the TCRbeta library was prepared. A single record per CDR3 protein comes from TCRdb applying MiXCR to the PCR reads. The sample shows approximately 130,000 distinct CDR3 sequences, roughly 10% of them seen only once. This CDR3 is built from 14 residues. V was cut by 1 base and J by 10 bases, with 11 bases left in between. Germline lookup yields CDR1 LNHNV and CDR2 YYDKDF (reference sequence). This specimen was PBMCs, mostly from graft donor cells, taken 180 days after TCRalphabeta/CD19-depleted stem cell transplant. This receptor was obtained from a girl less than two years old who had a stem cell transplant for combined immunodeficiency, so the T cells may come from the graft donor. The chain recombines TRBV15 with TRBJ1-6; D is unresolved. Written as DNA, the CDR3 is TGTGCCACCAGCAGAGCCCCTCCGGGGTCACCCCTCCACTTT. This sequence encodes CATSRAPPGSPLHF.